The T cell receptor beta chain under discussion was sequenced for a study of T cells in Graves' hyperthyroidism and ophthalmopathy (dated by TCRdb to between 2018 and 2021). Broadly, across the study: Peripheral blood was sampled at the time of initial diagnosis, prior to any treatment. TCR V-J signatures able to tell the groups apart were searched for in a discovery cohort of more than 90 patients, of whom approximately 40 had Graves' ophthalmopathy and some 60 had stable Graves' hyperthyroidism. Once sampling was done, hyperthyroidism patients were given methimazole at a starting dose of 30 mg daily, whereas ophthalmopathy patients were given high-dose intravenous methylprednisolone. In addition, the study compared T-cell repertoires in thyroid tissue and in blood from a handful of Graves' hyperthyroidism patients. TCR Vbeta CDR3 sequencing of 120 to 150 peripheral blood samples (approximately 44 ophthalmopathy, 75 hyperthyroidism and 17 progressor patients) is reported in the paper. The 85 to 100 discovery patients were divided at random into training and test sets in a 7:3 ratio. An independent validation cohort of under 20 hyperthyroidism patients and some 15 patients who later progressed to ophthalmopathy tested prospective prediction of ophthalmopathy. Summary of the overall study and its limitations: Most expanded thyroid clonotypes (frequency above 0.001) were also detected in blood, a finding suggesting that blood repertoires may reflect thyroid immune responses. In cross-validation, a model built on a 13 V-J signature told ophthalmopathy apart from stable hyperthyroidism with under 90% sensitivity and 81% to 82% specificity, and in testing the same model reached 80%/75%. In validation, progression to ophthalmopathy was predicted by the model with almost 71% sensitivity and 72% to 85% specificity, a median of approximately 6.5 months before onset. Sample size was not statistically predetermined, and investigators were not blinded to group allocation.

Turning to this clonotype: This clone's antigen is unknown. Base qualities were left out, and no much larger clone turns up one base away.

Hyperthyroidism patients were newly diagnosed, had a disease duration of under 2 months, and were aged 18 to 65 years. The study excluded patients with uncontrolled infections, other autoimmune diseases, pregnancy or lactation. Diagnoses relied on clinical symptoms, serum thyroxine and TRAb, thyroid ultrasound and orbital computed tomography. Blood from progressor patients was drawn when they were first diagnosed with hyperthyroidism, before any ophthalmopathy symptoms appeared. PBMCs were separated from under 12 ml of fresh peripheral blood using Ficoll-Paque density gradient centrifugation. Progressor patients were defined as those initially diagnosed with Graves' hyperthyroidism in whom ophthalmopathy developed during follow-up. Total RNA was extracted with Trizol reagent, and quality was checked on an Agilent 2100 Bioanalyzer. Amplification of TCR beta CDR3 regions was carried out from RNA transcripts. The TCR CDR3 was subjected to a first round of RT-PCR using the HTBI primer set and the Qiagen OneStep RT-PCR kit. Libraries were constructed in a second round of multiplex PCR, after which size selection and purification were carried out. Sequencing of the libraries was done on an Illumina HiSeq2000 using paired-end 100 bp reads. The source study handled its data this way. Raw data were processed with SOAPnuke, discarding reads with adapters, uncalled bases, mean Phred below 15, or no exact constant-primer or identifier match. COPE v1.2.5 was used to merge high-quality paired reads, and clonotypes were defined as unique nucleotide sequences. MiTCR v1.1 was used to align clonotypes to the IMGT TRBV, TRBD and TRBJ reference segments. The analysis included only V-J combinations with a frequency above 0.0001, which together covered 99% to 99.2% of the repertoires. The TCS score was defined as the ratio of F50 (clonal expansion) to E x V (chaos), calculated using BLOSUM62-based TCRdist between CDR3 peptides within each V-J. Welch's t-statistics and random forest reduced some 510 V-J features to some 14, which were used in a naive Bayes classifier (R e1071). The public reads were quality trimmed at Q25 with fastp and then assembled into clones with MiXCR by TCRdb, keeping productive beta chains. Every CDR3 protein is listed once, alongside the most common genes and DNA of its rows. What appears here as the V and J calls and clone size reflects TCRdb's work, not the paper's. The sample has 250,000 to 300,000 distinct CDR3 sequences on record, roughly 15% of them singletons. The ten largest clones take up more than 10% of the sample.

V was cut back by 0 bases and J by 0 bases, leaving a gap of 9 bases between them. The CDR3 contains 16 residues, cysteine and phenylalanine counted. Just CDR3 DNA is preserved here, 48 bases in frame from base 1. Sequenced material: blood. The receptor was derived from a woman between 40 and 50 years old with Graves' hyperthyroidism that later progressed to Graves' ophthalmopathy. Here the chain combines TRBV12-3 or TRBV12-4 and TRBJ2-4; no D gene can be assigned with confidence. In nucleotides, the sequence is TGTGCCAGCAGTTTAGCTGGGTCCCTAGCCAAAAACATTCAGTACTTC. It is translated as CASSLAGSLAKNIQYF.